Detailed here is one T cell receptor beta chain. The entry originates in a study of blood T cell repertoires in COVID-19. Overall study: T cells, B-cell-depleted T cells, or PBMCs provided the cDNA or gDNA that served as material.

With V trimmed by 9 bases and J by 1 base, 11 bases remained unmatched. The CDR3 has 15 residues. Germline V gene data show CDR1 as MDHEN and CDR2 as SYDVKM. In the study's own analysis: Using reference gene primer amplification, nucleated cell counts were estimated. TCRdb's table, derived via immunoSEQ multiplex PCR, lists solely in-frame clones and lacks some. The V and J calls and the clone size are those of that table, but D and trimming were determined from the DNA. This sample has around 140,000 clones, with roughly 76% found just once. Sequencing used peripheral blood. The chain joins TRBV28 to TRBJ1-2; 7 bases align to TRBD1. This clonotype was obtained from a woman in her forties or fifties with active or convalescent COVID-19. CDR3 sequence reads: CASRDSRNNNYGYTF. The CDR3 DNA follows: TGTGCCAGTCGGGACAGCCGAAATAATAACTATGGCTACACCTTC.